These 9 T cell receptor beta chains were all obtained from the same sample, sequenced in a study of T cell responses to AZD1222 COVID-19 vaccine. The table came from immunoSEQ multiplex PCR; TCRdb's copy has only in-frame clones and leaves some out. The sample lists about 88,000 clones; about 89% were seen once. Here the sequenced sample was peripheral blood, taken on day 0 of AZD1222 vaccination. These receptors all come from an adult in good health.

The CDR3 loop reads CASSLYGQGSYGYTF. The CDR3 DNA is TGCGCCAGCAGCTTGTACGGACAGGGGTCCTATGGCTACACCTTC. This rearrangement joins TRBV5-1 to TRBJ1-2, with 9 bases matching TRBD1. The CDR3 contains 15 residues. Germline CDR1 and CDR2: SGHRS and YFSETQ. J lost 4 bases, V lost 1 base, and 5 bases had no gene match.

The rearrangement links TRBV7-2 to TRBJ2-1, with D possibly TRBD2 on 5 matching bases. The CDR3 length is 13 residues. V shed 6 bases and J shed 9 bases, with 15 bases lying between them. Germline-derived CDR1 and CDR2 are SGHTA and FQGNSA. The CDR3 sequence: CASRRTGWIEQFF. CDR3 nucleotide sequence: TGTGCCAGCAGACGGACTGGATGGATTGAGCAGTTCTTC. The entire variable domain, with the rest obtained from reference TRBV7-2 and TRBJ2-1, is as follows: GAGVSQSPSNKVTEKGKDVELRCDPISGHTALYWYRQSLGQGLEFLIYFQGNSAPDKSGLPSDRFSAERTGGSVSTLTIQRTQQEDSAVYLCASRRTGWIEQFFGPGTRLTVL.

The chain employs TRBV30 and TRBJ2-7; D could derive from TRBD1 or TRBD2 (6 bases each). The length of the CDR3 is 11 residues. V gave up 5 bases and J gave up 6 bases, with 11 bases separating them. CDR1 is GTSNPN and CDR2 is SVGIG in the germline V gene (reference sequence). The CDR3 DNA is TGTGCCTGGTCTTGGGGGGCCGAGCAGTACTTC. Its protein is CAWSWGAEQYF.

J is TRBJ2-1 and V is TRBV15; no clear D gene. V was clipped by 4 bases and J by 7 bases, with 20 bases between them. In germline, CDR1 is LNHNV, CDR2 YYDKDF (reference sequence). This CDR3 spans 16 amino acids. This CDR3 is CATSTLRRWTRNEQFF. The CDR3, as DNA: TGTGCCACCAGCACCTTGCGGCGGTGGACCCGAAATGAGCAGTTCTTC.

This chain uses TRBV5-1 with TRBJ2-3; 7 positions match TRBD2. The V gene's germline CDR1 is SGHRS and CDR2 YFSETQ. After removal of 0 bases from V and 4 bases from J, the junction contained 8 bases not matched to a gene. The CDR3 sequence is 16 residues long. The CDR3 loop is CASSLAGGLTPDTQYF. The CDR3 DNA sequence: TGCGCCAGCAGCTTGGCCGGGGGACTAACCCCAGATACGCAGTATTTT.

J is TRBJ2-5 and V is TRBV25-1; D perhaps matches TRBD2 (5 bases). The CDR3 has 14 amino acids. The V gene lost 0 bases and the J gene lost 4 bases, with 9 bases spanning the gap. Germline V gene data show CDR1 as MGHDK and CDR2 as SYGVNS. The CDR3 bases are TGTGCCAGCAGTGAATACCGCCGGGGAGAGACCCAGTACTTC. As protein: CASSEYRRGETQYF.

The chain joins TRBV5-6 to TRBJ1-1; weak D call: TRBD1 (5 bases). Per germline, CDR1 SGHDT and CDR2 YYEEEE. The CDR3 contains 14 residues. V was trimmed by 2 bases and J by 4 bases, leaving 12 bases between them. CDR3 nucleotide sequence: TGTGCCAGCAGCTTTGGCCAGGGCGGCACTGAAGCTTTCTTT. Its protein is CASSFGQGGTEAFF.

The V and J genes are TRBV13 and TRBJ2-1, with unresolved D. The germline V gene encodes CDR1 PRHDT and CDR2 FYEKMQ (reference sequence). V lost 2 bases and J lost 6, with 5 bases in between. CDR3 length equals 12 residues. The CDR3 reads CASSLIPNEQFF. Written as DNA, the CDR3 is TGTGCCAGCAGCTTAATCCCCAATGAGCAGTTCTTC. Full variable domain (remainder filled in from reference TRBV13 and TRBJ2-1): AAGVIQSPRHLIKEKRETATLKCYPIPRHDTVYWYQQGPGQDPQFLISFYEKMQSDKGSIPDRFSAQQFSDYHSELNMSSLELGDSALYFCASSLIPNEQFFGPGTRLTVL.

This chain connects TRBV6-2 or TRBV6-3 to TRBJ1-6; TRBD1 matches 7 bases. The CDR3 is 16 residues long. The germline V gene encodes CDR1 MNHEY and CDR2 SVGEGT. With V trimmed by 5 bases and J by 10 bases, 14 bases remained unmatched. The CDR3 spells CASSKNPTGPVSPLHF. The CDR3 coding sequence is TGTGCCAGCAGTAAGAACCCGACAGGGCCAGTCTCACCCCTCCACTTT.